This T cell receptor (beta chain) was recovered during a study of Ad26.COV2.S vaccination and SARS-CoV-2 variants. Some clones are missing from TCRdb's copy, which holds only in-frame ones; the method was immunoSEQ multiplex PCR. The table lists 350,000 to 450,000 clones, over 75% of them singletons. In germline, CDR1 is MDHEN, CDR2 SYDVKM. The CDR3 totals 14 residues. V was cut by 5 bases and J by 9 bases, with 20 bases left in between. The treatment here: 15 to 20 received Ad26.COV2.S at low or high dose, single or two shots; roughly five received placebo; per-sample allocation not given. Each sample was drawn 63 days after the first injection (of vaccine or placebo).

The starting material was peripheral blood, obtained in a trial of Ad26.COV2.S vaccine versus placebo. The sequence came from a person aged 18-65 years who received the Ad26.COV2.S COVID-19 vaccine or a placebo. The chain uses TRBV28 and TRBJ2-7, with D possibly matching TRBD2 (7 bases). CDR3 amino acids: CASSTPGGGGGQYF. The CDR3 region has the DNA TGTGCCAGCAGTACCCCTGGTGGAGGGGGGGGGCAGTACTTC. The full variable domain, with the rest looked up from reference TRBV28 and TRBJ2-7, is DVKVTQSSRYLVKRTGEKVFLECVQDMDHENMFWYRQDPGLGLRLIYFSYDVKMKEKGDIPEGYSVSREKKERFSLILESASTNQTSMYLCASSTPGGGGGQYFGPGTRLTVT.